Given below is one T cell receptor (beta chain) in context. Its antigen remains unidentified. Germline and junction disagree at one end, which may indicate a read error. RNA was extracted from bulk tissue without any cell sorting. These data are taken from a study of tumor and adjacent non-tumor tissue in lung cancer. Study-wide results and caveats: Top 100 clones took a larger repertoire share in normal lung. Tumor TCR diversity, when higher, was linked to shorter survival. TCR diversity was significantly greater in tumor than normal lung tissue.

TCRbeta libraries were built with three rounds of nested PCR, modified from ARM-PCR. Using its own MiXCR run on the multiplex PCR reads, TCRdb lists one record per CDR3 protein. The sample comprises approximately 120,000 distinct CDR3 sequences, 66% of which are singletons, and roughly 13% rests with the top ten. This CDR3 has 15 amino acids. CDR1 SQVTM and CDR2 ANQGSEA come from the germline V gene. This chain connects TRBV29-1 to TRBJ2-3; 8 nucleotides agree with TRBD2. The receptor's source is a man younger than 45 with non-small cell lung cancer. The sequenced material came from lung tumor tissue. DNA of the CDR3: TGTAGCGCCGCGAAGCGGGAGATGGGCACAGATACGCGATATTTT. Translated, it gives CSAAKREMGTDTRYF.